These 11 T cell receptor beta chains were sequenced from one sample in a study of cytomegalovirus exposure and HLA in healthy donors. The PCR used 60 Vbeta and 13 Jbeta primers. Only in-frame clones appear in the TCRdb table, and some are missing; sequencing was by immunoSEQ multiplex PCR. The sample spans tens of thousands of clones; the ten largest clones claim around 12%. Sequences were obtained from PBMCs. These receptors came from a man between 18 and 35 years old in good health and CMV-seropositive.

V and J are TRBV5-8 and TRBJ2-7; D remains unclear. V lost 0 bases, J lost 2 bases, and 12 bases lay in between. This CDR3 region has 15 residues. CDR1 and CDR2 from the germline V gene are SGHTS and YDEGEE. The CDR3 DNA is TGTGCCAGCAGCTTGGTCTCGACATCCACCTACGAGCAGTACTTC. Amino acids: CASSLVSTSTYEQYF.

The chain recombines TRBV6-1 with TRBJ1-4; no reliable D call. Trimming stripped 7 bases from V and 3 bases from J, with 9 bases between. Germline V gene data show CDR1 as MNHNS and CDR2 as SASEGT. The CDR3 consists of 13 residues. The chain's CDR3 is CASNLYSNEKLFF. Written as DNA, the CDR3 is TGTGCCAGCAACCTCTACTCTAATGAAAAACTGTTTTTT.

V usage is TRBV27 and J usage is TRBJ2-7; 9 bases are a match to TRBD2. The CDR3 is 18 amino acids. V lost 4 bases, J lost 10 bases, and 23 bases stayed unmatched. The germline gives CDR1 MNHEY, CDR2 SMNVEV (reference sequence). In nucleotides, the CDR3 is TGTGCCAGCAGTTCCCTCCTGAGGACTAGCGCTACGCGTCGAGTCCAGTACTTC. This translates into CASSSLLRTSATRRVQYF.

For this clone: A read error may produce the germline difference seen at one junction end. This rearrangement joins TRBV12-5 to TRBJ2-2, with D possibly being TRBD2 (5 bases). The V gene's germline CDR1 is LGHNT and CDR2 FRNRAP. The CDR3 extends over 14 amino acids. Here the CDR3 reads CASGRTVEHRGAVF. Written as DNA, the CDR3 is TGTGCTAGTGGCCGGACTGTTGAACACCGGGGAGCTGTTTTT.

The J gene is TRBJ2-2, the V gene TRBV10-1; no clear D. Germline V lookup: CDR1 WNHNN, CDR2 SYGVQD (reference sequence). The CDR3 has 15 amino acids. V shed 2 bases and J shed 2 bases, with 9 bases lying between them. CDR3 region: CASSETNTNTGELFF. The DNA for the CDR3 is TGCGCCAGCAGTGAGACTAACACAAACACCGGGGAGCTGTTTTTT.

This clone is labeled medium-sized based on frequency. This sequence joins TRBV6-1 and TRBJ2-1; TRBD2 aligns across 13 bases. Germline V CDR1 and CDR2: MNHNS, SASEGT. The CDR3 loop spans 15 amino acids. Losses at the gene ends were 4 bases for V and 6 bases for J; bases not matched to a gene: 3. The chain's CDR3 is CASSGTSGSGNEQFF. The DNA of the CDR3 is TGTGCCAGCAGTGGGACTAGCGGGAGCGGCAATGAGCAGTTCTTC.

The CDR3 DNA sequence: TGCGCCAGCAGCGGACAGGTAGGCTACAATGAGCAGTTCTTC. The encoded protein is CASSGQVGYNEQFF. J is TRBJ2-1 and V is TRBV4-1; 7 bases fit TRBD1. This CDR3 contains 14 residues. The ends lost 5 bases at V and 3 bases at J; junction bases unmatched: 4. Germline values: CDR1 MGHRA, CDR2 YSYEKL.

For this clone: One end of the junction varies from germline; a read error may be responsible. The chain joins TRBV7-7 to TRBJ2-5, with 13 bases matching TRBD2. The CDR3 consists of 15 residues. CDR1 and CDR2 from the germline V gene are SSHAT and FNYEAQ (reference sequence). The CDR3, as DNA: TGTGCTAGCAGCTTAGGGACTAGCGGGATGGGTGAGCAGTACTTC. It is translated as CASSLGTSGMGEQYF. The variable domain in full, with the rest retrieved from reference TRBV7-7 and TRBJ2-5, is GAGVSQSPRYKVTKRGQDVTLRCDPISSHATLYWYQQALGQGPEFLTYFNYEAQPDKSGLPSDRFSAERPEGSISTLTIQRTEQRDSAMYRCASSLGTSGMGEQYFGPGTRLLVL.

In DNA, the CDR3 is TGTGCCAGCAGCTTAGACGGCGGAATGAACACTGAAGCTTTCTTT. Amino acid sequence: CASSLDGGMNTEAFF. The V gene is TRBV11-3, the J gene TRBJ1-1; D remains unclear. This CDR3 is built from 15 residues. Per the germline V gene, CDR1 is SGHNT and CDR2 is YENEEA. Trimming left V 0 bases short and J 0 bases short, with 8 bases between.

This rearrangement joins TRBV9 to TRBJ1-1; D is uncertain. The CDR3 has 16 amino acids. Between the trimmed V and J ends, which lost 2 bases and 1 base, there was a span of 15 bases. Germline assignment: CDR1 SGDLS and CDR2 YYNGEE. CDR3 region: CASSVPPDGKNTEAFF. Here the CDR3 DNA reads TGTGCCAGCAGCGTCCCACCCGACGGGAAGAACACTGAAGCTTTCTTT.

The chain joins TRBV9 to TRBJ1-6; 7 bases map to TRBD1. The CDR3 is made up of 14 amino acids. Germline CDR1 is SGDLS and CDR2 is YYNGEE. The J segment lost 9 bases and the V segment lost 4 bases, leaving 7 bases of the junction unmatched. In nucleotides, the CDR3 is TGTGCCAGCAGCTCCCAGGGGGGAACTTCACCCCTCCACTTT. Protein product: CASSSQGGTSPLHF. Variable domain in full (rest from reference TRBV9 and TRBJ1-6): DSGVTQTPKHLITATGQRVTLRCSPRSGDLSVYWYQQSLDQGLQFLIQYYNGEERAKGNILERFSAQQFPDLHSELNLSSLELGDSALYFCASSSQGGTSPLHFGNGTRLTVT.